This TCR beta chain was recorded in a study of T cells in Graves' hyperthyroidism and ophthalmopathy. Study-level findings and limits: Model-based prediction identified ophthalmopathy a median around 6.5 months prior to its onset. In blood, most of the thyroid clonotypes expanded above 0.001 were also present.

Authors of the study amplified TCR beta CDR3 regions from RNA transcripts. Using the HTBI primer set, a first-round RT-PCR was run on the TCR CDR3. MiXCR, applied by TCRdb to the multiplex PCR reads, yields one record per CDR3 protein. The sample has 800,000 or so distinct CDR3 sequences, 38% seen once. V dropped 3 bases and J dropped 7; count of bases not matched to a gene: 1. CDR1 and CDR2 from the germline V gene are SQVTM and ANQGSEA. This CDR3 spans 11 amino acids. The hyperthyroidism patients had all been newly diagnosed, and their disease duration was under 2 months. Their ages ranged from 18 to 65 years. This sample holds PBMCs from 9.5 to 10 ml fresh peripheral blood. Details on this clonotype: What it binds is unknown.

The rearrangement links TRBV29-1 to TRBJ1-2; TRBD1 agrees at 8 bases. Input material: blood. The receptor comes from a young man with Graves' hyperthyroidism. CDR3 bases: TGCAGCGTTGACAGGGGGCTTGGCTACACCTTC. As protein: CSVDRGLGYTF.